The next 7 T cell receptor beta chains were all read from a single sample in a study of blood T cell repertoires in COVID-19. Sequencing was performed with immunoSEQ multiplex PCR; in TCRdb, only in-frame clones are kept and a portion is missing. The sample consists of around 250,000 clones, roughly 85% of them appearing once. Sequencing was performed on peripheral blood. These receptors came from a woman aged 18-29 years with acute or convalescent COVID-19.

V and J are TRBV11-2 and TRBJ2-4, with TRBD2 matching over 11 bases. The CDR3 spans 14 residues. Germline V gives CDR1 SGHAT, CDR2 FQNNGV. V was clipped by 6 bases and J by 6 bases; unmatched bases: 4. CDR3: CASSSTSGRNIQYF. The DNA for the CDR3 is TGTGCCAGCAGTTCTACTAGCGGGAGAAACATTCAGTACTTC.

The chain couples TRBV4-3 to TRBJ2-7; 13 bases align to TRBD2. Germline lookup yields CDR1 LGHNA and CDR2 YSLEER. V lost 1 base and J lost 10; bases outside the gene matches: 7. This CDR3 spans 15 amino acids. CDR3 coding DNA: TGCGCCAGCAGCCAAGGCGATGGACTAGCGGGAGTTCAGTACTTC. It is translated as CASSQGDGLAGVQYF.

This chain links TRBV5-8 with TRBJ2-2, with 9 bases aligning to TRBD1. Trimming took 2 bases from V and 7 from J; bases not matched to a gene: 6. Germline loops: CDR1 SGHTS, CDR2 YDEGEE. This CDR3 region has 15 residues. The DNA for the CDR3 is TGTGCCAGCAGCTTACACAGGGGGCCGTACGGGGAGCTGTTTTTT. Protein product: CASSLHRGPYGELFF.

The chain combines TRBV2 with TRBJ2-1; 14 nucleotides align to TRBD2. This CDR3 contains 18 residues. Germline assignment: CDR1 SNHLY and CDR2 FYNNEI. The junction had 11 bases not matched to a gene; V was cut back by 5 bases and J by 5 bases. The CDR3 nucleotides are TGTGCCAGCAGTCAAGTCCCGGGACTAGCGGGAGTTAACAATGAGCAGTTCTTC. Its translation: CASSQVPGLAGVNNEQFF. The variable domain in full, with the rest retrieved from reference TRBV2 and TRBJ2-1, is EPEVTQTPSHQVTQMGQEVILRCVPISNHLYFYWYRQILGQKVEFLVSFYNNEISEKSEIFDDQFSVERPDGSNFTLKIRSTKLEDSAMYFCASSQVPGLAGVNNEQFFGPGTRLTVL.

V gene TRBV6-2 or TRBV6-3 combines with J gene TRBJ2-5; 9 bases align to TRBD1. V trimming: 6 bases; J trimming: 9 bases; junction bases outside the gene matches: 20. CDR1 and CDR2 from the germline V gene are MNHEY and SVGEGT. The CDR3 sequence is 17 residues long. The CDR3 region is CASSSTGGLAGADAQYF. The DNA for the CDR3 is TGTGCCAGCAGCTCAACAGGGGGCCTTGCGGGAGCAGACGCCCAGTACTTC.

CDR3 DNA: TGCGCCAGCAGCTTGGGGGGGCAGTCCTATGGCTACACCTTC. Residues: CASSLGGQSYGYTF. The gene calls are TRBV5-1 and TRBJ1-2; TRBD1 is a possible D gene (6 bases). The germline gives CDR1 SGHRS, CDR2 YFSETQ. The V and J ends lost 0 bases and 4 bases respectively, with 10 bases between them. The CDR3 is 14 residues long.

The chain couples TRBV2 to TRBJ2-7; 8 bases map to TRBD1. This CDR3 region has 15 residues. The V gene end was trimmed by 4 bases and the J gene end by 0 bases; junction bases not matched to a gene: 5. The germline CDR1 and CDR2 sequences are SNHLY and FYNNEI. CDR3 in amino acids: CASSGGDRHSYEQYF. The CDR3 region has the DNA TGTGCCAGCAGTGGGGGGGACAGGCACTCCTACGAGCAGTACTTC.